The TCR beta chain under discussion was sequenced for a study of control samples from healthy donors and cancer patients (TCRdb year 2020). Cut back by 5 bases and 6 bases, the V and J ends lie 7 bases apart. The CDR3 numbers 12 residues from cysteine through phenylalanine. Just the 36-base CDR3 DNA is kept, in frame starting at base 1. Per the germline V gene, ENHRY is the CDR1 and SYGVKD is the CDR2. Remarks on this clone: It lacks a known antigen. It has no much larger one-base neighbor in the sample; base qualities were not kept.

Libraries were built with the immunoSEQ multiplex PCR assay. TCRdb stores this immuneACCESS table with in-frame sequences only. Part of the clones is absent; in the studies checked, under half of the shortfall reflects unresolved V genes, and no reason is known for the rest. In this sample the table shows just over 50,000 clones, roughly 86% of which occur a single time. 40% of the sample is in the top ten clones. Sequenced input: PBMCs. Here the chain combines TRBV10-3 and TRBJ2-2; no confident D gene assignment can be made. This sequence was found in a man in his forties or fifties with head and neck cancer. The CDR3 loop reads CAISPVAGELFF. The bases are TGTGCCATCAGTCCAGTGGCCGGGGAGCTGTTTTTT.